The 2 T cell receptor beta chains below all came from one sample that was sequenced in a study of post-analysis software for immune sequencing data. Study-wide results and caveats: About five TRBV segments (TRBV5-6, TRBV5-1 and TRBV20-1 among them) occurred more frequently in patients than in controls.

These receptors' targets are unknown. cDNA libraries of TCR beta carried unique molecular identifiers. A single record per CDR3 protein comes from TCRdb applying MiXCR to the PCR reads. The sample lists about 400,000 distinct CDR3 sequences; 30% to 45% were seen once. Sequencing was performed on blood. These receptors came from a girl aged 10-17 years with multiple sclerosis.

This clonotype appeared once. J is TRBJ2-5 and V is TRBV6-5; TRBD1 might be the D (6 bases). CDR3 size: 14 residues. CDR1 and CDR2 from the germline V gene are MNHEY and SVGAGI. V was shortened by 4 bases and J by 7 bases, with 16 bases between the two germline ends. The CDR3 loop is CASSWTGKTGTQYF. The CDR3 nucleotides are TGTGCCAGCAGTTGGACGGGGAAGACAGGGACCCAGTACTTC.

CDR3 amino acids: CSARSGAPQETQYF. The CDR3 coding sequence is TGCAGTGCTAGATCAGGGGCACCCCAAGAGACCCAGTACTTC. V and J are TRBV20-1 and TRBJ2-5, with D maybe TRBD1 (6 bases). The CDR3 has 14 amino acids. Germline CDR1 DFQATT, CDR2 SNEGSKA (reference sequence). The germline V and J ends were trimmed by 2 bases and 1 base, with 11 bases remaining between them.